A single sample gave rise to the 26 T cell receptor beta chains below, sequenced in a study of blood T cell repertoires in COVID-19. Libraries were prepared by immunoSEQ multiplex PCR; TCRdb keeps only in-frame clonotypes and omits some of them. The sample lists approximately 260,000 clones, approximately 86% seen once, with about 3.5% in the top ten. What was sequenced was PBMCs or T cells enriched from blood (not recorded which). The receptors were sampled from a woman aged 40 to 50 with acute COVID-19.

CDR3 in amino acids: CAISARQGEIYGYTF. As DNA, the CDR3 is TGTGCCATCAGTGCAAGGCAGGGGGAGATCTATGGCTACACCTTC. The chain employs TRBV10-3 and TRBJ1-2; TRBD1 matches at 7 bases. Trimming removed 4 bases from V and 4 bases from J; junction bases left unmatched: 9. The CDR3 loop spans 15 amino acids. Germline V gives CDR1 ENHRY, CDR2 SYGVKD.

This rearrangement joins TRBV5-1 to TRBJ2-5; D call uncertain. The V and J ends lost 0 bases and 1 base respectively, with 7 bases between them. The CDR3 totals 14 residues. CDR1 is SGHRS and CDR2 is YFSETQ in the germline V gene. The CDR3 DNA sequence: TGCGCCAGCAGCTTGGTTGGCCTCCAAGAGACCCAGTACTTC. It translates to CASSLVGLQETQYF.

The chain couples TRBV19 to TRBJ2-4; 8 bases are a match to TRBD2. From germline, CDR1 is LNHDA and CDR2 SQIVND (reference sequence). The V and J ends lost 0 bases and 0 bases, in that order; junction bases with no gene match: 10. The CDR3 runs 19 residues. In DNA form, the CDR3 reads TGTGCCAGTAGTATAGACCCCTTGGCCCTAGCGGGAGCCAAAAACATTCAGTACTTC. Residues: CASSIDPLALAGAKNIQYF.

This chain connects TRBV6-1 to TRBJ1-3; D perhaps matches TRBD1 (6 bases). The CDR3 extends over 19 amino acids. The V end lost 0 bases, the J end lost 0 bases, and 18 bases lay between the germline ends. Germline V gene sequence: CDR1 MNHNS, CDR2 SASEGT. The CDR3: CASSEAQGFRDTSGNTIYF. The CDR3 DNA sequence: TGTGCCAGCAGTGAAGCGCAGGGTTTCAGGGACACCTCTGGAAACACCATATATTTT.

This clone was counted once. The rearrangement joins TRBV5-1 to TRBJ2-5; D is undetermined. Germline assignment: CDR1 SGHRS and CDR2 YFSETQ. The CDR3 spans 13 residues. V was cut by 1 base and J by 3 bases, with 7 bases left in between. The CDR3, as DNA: TGCGCCAGCAGCTTGAATCAGAAAGAGACCCAGTACTTC. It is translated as CASSLNQKETQYF.

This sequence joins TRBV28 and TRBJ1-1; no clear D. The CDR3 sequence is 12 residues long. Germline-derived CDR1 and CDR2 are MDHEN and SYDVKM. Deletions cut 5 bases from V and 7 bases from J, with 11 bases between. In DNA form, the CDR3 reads TGTGCCAGCAGTCCAATGGGGAGTGAAGCTTTCTTT. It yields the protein CASSPMGSEAFF.

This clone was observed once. Written as DNA, the CDR3 is TGTGCCAGTAGTGCGGGAGGGTACACTGAAGCTTTCTTT. It translates to CASSAGGYTEAFF. The gene calls are TRBV19 and TRBJ1-1; D gene unclear. Germline-derived CDR1 and CDR2 are LNHDA and SQIVND (reference sequence). The CDR3 spans 13 residues. V gave up 5 bases and J gave up 3 bases, with 10 bases separating them.

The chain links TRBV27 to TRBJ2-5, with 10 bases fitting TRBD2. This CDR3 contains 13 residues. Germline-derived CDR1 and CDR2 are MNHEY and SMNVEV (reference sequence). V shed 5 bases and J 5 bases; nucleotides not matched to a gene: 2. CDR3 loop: CASSVTSGETQYF. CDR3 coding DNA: TGTGCCAGCAGTGTGACTAGCGGGGAGACCCAGTACTTC.

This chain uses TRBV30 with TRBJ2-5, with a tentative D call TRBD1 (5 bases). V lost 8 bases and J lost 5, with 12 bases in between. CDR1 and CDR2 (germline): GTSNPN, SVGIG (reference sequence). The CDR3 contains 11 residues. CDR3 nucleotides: TGTGCCAGCAGGGTCTTGGAGACCCAGTACTTC. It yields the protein CASRVLETQYF.

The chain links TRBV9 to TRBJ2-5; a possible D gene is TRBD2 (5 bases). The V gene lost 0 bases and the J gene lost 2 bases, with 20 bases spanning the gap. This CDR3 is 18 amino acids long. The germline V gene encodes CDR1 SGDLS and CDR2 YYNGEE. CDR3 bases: TGTGCCAGCAGCGTAGGGGTAGGACTGGCTCAATTACAAGAGACCCAGTACTTC. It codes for CASSVGVGLAQLQETQYF. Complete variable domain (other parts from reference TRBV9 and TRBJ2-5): DSGVTQTPKHLITATGQRVTLRCSPRSGDLSVYWYQQSLDQGLQFLIQYYNGEERAKGNILERFSAQQFPDLHSELNLSSLELGDSALYFCASSVGVGLAQLQETQYFGPGTRLLVL.

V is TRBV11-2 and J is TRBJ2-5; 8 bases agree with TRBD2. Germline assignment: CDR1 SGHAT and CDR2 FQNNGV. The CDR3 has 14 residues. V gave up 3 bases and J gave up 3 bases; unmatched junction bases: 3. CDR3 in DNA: TGTGCCAGCAGCTTCGGAGCGGGAGAAGAGACCCAGTACTTC. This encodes CASSFGAGEETQYF.

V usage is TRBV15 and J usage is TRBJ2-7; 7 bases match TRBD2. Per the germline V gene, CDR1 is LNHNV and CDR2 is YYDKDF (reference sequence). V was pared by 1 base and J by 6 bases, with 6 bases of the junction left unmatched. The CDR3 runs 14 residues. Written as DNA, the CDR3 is TGTGCCACCAGCAGAGTTGGGCGGGAGCGCGAGCAGTACTTC. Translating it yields CATSRVGREREQYF.

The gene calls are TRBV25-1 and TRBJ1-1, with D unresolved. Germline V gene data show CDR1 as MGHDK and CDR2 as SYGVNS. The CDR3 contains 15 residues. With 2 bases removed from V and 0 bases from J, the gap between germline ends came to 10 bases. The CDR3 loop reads CASSETVAMNTEAFF. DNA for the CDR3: TGTGCCAGCAGTGAAACCGTAGCCATGAACACTGAAGCTTTCTTT.

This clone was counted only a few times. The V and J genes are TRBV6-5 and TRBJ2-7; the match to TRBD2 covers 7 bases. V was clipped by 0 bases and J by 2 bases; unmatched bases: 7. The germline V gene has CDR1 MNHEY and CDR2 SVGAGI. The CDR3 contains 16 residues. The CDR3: CASSYSGGGRPYEQYF. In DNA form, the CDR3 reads TGTGCCAGCAGTTACTCGGGGGGAGGGAGGCCCTACGAGCAGTACTTC.

CDR3 in DNA: TGTGCCAGCAAGGGACAGGGGAATTCACCCCTCCACTTT. Its protein product is CASKGQGNSPLHF. V and J are TRBV19 and TRBJ1-6; 10 bases match TRBD1. V shed 9 bases, J shed 7 bases, and the junction held 3 bases outside the gene matches. Germline-derived CDR1 and CDR2 are LNHDA and SQIVND (reference sequence). The CDR3 consists of 13 residues.

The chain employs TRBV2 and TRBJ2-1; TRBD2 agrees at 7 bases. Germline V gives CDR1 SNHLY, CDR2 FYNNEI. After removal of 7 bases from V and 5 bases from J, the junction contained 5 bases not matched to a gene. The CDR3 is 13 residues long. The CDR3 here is CASKLAFNNEQFF. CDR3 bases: TGTGCCAGCAAACTAGCGTTTAACAATGAGCAGTTCTTC.

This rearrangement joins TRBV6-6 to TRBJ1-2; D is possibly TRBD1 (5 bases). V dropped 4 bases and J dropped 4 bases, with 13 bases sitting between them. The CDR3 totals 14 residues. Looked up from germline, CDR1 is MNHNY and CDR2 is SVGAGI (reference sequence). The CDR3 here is CASSSMTVSYGYTF. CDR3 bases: TGTGCCAGCAGTTCCATGACAGTTTCCTATGGCTACACCTTC.

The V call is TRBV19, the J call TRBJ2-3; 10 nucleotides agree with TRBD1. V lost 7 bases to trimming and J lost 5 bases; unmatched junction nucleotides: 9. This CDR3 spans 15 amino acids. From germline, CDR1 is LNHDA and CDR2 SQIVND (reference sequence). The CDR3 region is CASMTTDRGRDTQYF. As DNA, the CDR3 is TGTGCCAGTATGACGACGGACAGGGGGAGAGATACGCAGTATTTT.

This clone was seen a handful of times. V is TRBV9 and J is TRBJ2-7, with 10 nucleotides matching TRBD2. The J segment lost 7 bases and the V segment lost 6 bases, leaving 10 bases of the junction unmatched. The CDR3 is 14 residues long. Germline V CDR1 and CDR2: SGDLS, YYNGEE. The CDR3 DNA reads TGTGCCAGCACCCGGGGACTAGCGAAAGGGGAGCAGTACTTC. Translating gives CASTRGLAKGEQYF. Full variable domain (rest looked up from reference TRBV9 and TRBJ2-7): DSGVTQTPKHLITATGQRVTLRCSPRSGDLSVYWYQQSLDQGLQFLIQYYNGEERAKGNILERFSAQQFPDLHSELNLSSLELGDSALYFCASTRGLAKGEQYFGPGTRLTVT.

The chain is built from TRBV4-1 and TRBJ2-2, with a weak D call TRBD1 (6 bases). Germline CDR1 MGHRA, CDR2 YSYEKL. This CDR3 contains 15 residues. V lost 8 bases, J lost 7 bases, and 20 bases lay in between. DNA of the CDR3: TGCGCCAGCGGTAACGTGCTGGGGGCCGGCGGGGAGCTGTTTTTT. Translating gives CASGNVLGAGGELFF.

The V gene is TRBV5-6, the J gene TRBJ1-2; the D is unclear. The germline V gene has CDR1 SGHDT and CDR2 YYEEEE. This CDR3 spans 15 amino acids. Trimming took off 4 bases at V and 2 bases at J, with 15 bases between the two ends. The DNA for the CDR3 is TGTGCCAGCAGCACACCATCCGGAGTAAACTATGGCTACACCTTC. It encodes CASSTPSGVNYGYTF.

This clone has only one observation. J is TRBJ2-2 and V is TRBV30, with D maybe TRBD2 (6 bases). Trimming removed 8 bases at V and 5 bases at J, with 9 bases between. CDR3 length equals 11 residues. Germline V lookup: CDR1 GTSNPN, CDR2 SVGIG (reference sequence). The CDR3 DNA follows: TGTGCCGGCCGGGGGACCGGGGAGCTGTTTTTT. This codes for CAGRGTGELFF.

The CDR3 DNA is TGTGCCAGCAGCAAAGGGAGGACAGAAACATCTCTACTTAGCACAGATACGCAGTATTTT. It codes for CASSKGRTETSLLSTDTQYF. This chain joins TRBV21-1 and TRBJ2-3; the listed D gene, TRBD1, was not tested against the DNA. TRBV21-1 is termed a pseudogene. CDR3 size: 20 residues.

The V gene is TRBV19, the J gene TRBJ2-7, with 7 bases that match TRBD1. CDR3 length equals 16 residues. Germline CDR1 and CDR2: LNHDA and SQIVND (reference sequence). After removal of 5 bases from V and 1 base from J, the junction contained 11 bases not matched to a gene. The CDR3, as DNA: TGTGCCAGTAGTGCCCCTGGGACAGACCCTTCCTACGAGCAGTACTTC. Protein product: CASSAPGTDPSYEQYF.

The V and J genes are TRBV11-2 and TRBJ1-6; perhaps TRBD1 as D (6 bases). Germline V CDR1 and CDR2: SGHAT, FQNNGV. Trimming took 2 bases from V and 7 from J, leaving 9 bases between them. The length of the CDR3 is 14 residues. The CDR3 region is CASSLSGGNSPLHF. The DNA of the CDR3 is TGTGCCAGCAGCTTATCTGGGGGCAATTCACCCCTCCACTTT.

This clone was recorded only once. The CDR3 protein is CASSVGTNSPLHF. The CDR3 coding sequence is TGTGCCAGCAGCGTAGGGACAAATTCACCCCTCCACTTT. This sequence joins TRBV9 and TRBJ1-6, with D possibly being TRBD1 (5 bases). Trimming took 0 bases from V and 7 from J, leaving 5 bases between them. The CDR3 sequence is 13 residues long. Germline CDR1 reads SGDLS; CDR2 reads YYNGEE.